The rows below give T cell receptor beta chains drawn from one sample of a study of blood T cells in healthy people across ages. TCRdb reprocessed the 5' RACE reads via MiXCR and lists one record per CDR3 protein. Of around 820,000 distinct CDR3 sequences in the sample, 20% to 30% were seen once. These data are also associated with another study on T cells of mothers and their children.

Sample: blood. Receptors originate from a boy aged 5 to 17 in good health. The CDR3 runs from the conserved cysteine through the conserved F or W. D genes are given only for firm matches. Not all rows give a size; the values are once, few, many and, for expanded clones, a class.

abundance	v_gene	d_gene	j_gene	len	CDR3nt	CDR3aa
few	TRBV12-3/TRBV12-4	NA	TRBJ2-5	13	TGTGCCAGCAGTCGACAGTCTCAAGAGACCCAGTACTTC	CASSRQSQETQYF
NA	TRBV3-1	NA	TRBJ1-2	14	TGTGCCAGCAGCGTCGGAGTAGGGGCGTGGGGCTACACCTTC	CASSVGVGAWGYTF
few	TRBV2	TRBD1	TRBJ1-2	16	TGTGCCAGCAGTGCCGGGACAGACTCTTCGGCGGGTGGCTACACCTTC	CASSAGTDSSAGGYTF
few	TRBV7-2	NA	TRBJ1-4	15	TGTGCCAGCAGCTTAGAGGCAGGGTTTAATGAAAAACTGTTTTTT	CASSLEAGFNEKLFF
few	TRBV19	TRBD2	TRBJ2-5	13	TGTGCCAGTCGGCCGACTAGCGAAGAGACCCAGTACTTC	CASRPTSEETQYF
many	TRBV9	NA	TRBJ2-1	15	TGTGCCAGCAGCGTGTCAGGGGATCTCTACAATGAGCAGTTCTTC	CASSVSGDLYNEQFF
NA	TRBV6-2/TRBV6-3	NA	TRBJ2-2	14	TGTGCCAGCAGTGCTCGGTTGGATGCCGAGGAGCTGTTTTTT	CASSARLDAEELFF
NA	TRBV7-2	NA	TRBJ2-3	14	TGTGCCAGCAGCTTAAGGCACTCCACAGATACGCAGTATTTT	CASSLRHSTDTQYF
few	TRBV4-3	NA	TRBJ2-6	19	TGCGCCAGCAGCCAAGCGATGGTCGGGGGCGCGCAAGGGGCCAACGTCCTGACTTTC	CASSQAMVGGAQGANVLTF
once	TRBV28	NA	TRBJ2-2	17	TGTGCCAGCAGCCAGACAGACACTAGCCTTGGCACCGGGGAGCTGTTTTTT	CASSQTDTSLGTGELFF
few	TRBV28	TRBD1	TRBJ2-7	16	TGTGCCAGCAGCACACAAATCGTACAGGGGGCAACTCAGCAGTACTTC	CASSTQIVQGATQQYF
many	TRBV10-3	NA	TRBJ2-5	12	TGTGCCATCAGTGAGGACCAAGAGACCCAGTACTTC	CAISEDQETQYF
few	TRBV12-3/TRBV12-4	TRBD1	TRBJ1-1	14	TGTGCCAGCAGTTCACAGGGGGGATACACTGAAGCTTTCTTT	CASSSQGGYTEAFF
NA	TRBV29-1	NA	TRBJ1-2	12	TGCAGCGTTGAAACTACCCCCTATGGCTACACCTTC	CSVETTPYGYTF
NA	TRBV28	NA	TRBJ1-6	14	TGTGCCAGCAGTGCCGGGACAAAGAATTCACCCCTCCACTTT	CASSAGTKNSPLHF
few	TRBV12-3/TRBV12-4	NA	TRBJ2-5	14	TGTGCCAGCAGTGGCGGGACAATTGGGGAGACCCAGTACTTC	CASSGGTIGETQYF
NA	TRBV20-1	NA	TRBJ1-3	14	TGCAGTGCAGCCGACTTTCGCTCTGGAAACACCATATATTTT	CSAADFRSGNTIYF
NA	TRBV4-3	TRBD2	TRBJ2-3	18	TGCGCCAGCAGCCAAGTGGGGGAGCGGGGAGCTAGCACAGATACGCAGTATTTT	CASSQVGERGASTDTQYF
NA	TRBV20-1	TRBD1	TRBJ1-4	14	TGCAGTGCTAGTTCGTACAGGGGGAGTGAAAAACTGTTTTTT	CSASSYRGSEKLFF
many	TRBV12-3/TRBV12-4	NA	TRBJ1-5	15	TGTGCCAGCAGTTTACAGGGAGGGAGCAATCAGCCCCAGCATTTT	CASSLQGGSNQPQHF
few	TRBV20-1	TRBD2	TRBJ2-5	13	TGCAGTGCTAGAGCGGGGGGAGAAGAGACCCAGTACTTC	CSARAGGEETQYF
NA	TRBV27	NA	TRBJ1-4	15	TGTGCCAGCAGTTTGGGCTGGAAGAGGGATGAAAAACTGTTTTTT	CASSLGWKRDEKLFF
few	TRBV15	NA	TRBJ1-3	16	TGTGCCACCAGCAGAGGCGGGGGTCTAGCTGGAAACACCATATATTTT	CATSRGGGLAGNTIYF
few	TRBV12-3/TRBV12-4	NA	TRBJ2-4	17	TGTGCCAGCAGTTTAGCGGGGACCCCGGGGGCCAAAAACATTCAGTACTTC	CASSLAGTPGAKNIQYF
NA	TRBV29-1	TRBD1	TRBJ1-5	14	TGCAGCGCCGTGGGACAGGGGCGCAATCAGCCCCAGCATTTT	CSAVGQGRNQPQHF
NA	TRBV7-3	NA	TRBJ2-7	13	TGTGCCAGCAGCGCGCAGCCCCCCTACGAGCAGTACTTC	CASSAQPPYEQYF